The rows below give T cell receptor beta chains drawn from one sample of a study of blood T cells in healthy people across ages. TCRdb processed the 5' RACE reads anew with MiXCR; each CDR3 protein has one entry. The table has some 560,000 distinct CDR3 sequences, about 27% seen once. The same specimen was also included in a second study, on T cells of mothers and their children.

Sequenced sample: blood. The receptors originated from a boy aged 2 to 9 in good health. CDR3s include the opening cysteine and the closing phenylalanine or tryptophan. Fields, in order: clone size, J gene, D gene, V gene, CDR3 DNA, CDR3 protein. A D gene is named only where the DNA matches it firmly. Some rows mark clone size as missing; the rest say once, few, many or name a class of expanded clone.

size: NA
J: TRBJ2-1
D: TRBD1
V: TRBV29-1
DNA: TGCAGCGCGGCAGGGGGCACCTACAATGAGCAGTTCTTC
CDR3: CSAAGGTYNEQFF

size: few
J: TRBJ2-3
D: TRBD2
V: TRBV20-1
DNA: TGCAGTGCTTCACCGGGACTAGCGGGGGCCCTCACAGATACGCAGTATTTT
CDR3: CSASPGLAGALTDTQYF

size: NA
J: TRBJ2-3
D: TRBD1
V: TRBV5-6
DNA: TGTGCCAGCAGCTTGGTCCCAGGGGGCAGGACAGATACGCAGTATTTT
CDR3: CASSLVPGGRTDTQYF

size: few
J: TRBJ1-6
D: NA
V: TRBV6-5
DNA: TGTGCCAGCAGTTACTCGAACGGAAATTCACCCCTCCACTTT
CDR3: CASSYSNGNSPLHF

size: few
J: TRBJ2-6
D: NA
V: TRBV6-2/TRBV6-3
DNA: TGTGCCAGCAGTTACCGGCACTCTGGGGCCAACGTCCTGACTTTC
CDR3: CASSYRHSGANVLTF

size: few
J: TRBJ2-7
D: TRBD2
V: TRBV29-1
DNA: TGCAGCGTTGCTGGCGAGCGGGGGACCTACGAGCAGTACTTC
CDR3: CSVAGERGTYEQYF

size: NA
J: TRBJ2-7
D: TRBD1
V: TRBV5-1
DNA: TGCGCCAGCAGCTTTACAGGGGACTACGAGCAGTACTTC
CDR3: CASSFTGDYEQYF

size: NA
J: TRBJ2-1
D: NA
V: TRBV6-2/TRBV6-3
DNA: TGTGCCAGCAGTTATGGTTGGGGGAACTCTAGCCCACGCACGTTCTTC
CDR3: CASSYGWGNSSPRTFF

size: NA
J: TRBJ1-1
D: NA
V: TRBV12-5
DNA: TGTGCTAGTGGTCCCGAGGTCATGAACACTGAAGCTTTCTTT
CDR3: CASGPEVMNTEAFF

size: NA
J: TRBJ1-4
D: NA
V: TRBV19
DNA: TGTGCCAGTAGTATCCTCGGCGGGGGCAGTCAAAAACTGTTTTTT
CDR3: CASSILGGGSQKLFF

size: once
J: TRBJ2-7
D: NA
V: TRBV12-3/TRBV12-4
DNA: TGTGCCAGCACCTTAGGGGGGGGTGTTTGGACCGCTAGTTCCTCCTACGAGCAGTACTTC
CDR3: CASTLGGGVWTASSSYEQYF

size: few
J: TRBJ2-3
D: TRBD2
V: TRBV6-5
DNA: TGTGCCAGCAGTTACGTAGCGGGAGTGGGCACAGATACGCAGTATTTT
CDR3: CASSYVAGVGTDTQYF

size: few
J: TRBJ2-5
D: NA
V: TRBV5-1
DNA: TGCGCCAGCAGCCTTACGTGGGAGACCCAGTACTTC
CDR3: CASSLTWETQYF

size: NA
J: TRBJ2-5
D: NA
V: TRBV5-5
DNA: TGTGCCAGCAGCTTGTGGGCCGGGACTCGGGAGACCCAGTACTTC
CDR3: CASSLWAGTRETQYF

size: few
J: TRBJ2-7
D: TRBD2
V: TRBV5-1
DNA: TGCGCCAGCAGCGGGACTAGCGGGGGCATCTCCTACGAGCAGTACTTC
CDR3: CASSGTSGGISYEQYF

size: few
J: TRBJ2-3
D: TRBD2
V: TRBV12-5
DNA: TGTGCTAGTGGTTTCCGGACTAGCGGGAGGGCAACAGATACGCAGTATTTT
CDR3: CASGFRTSGRATDTQYF

size: NA
J: TRBJ2-2
D: TRBD2
V: TRBV5-5
DNA: TGTGCCAGCAGCTTGGCTGGTAGCGGGGCGAACACCGGGGAGCTGTTTTTT
CDR3: CASSLAGSGANTGELFF

size: NA
J: TRBJ1-3
D: TRBD1
V: TRBV11-2
DNA: TGTGCCAGCAGCGCCCGGGACAGGAAGCTCGCTGGAAACACCATATATTTT
CDR3: CASSARDRKLAGNTIYF

size: few
J: TRBJ1-2
D: TRBD1
V: TRBV6-5
DNA: TGTGCCAGCAGGGTGGAAGGGGGCAATAACTATGGCTACACCTTC
CDR3: CASRVEGGNNYGYTF

size: NA
J: TRBJ2-5
D: TRBD2
V: TRBV7-9
DNA: TGTGCCAGCAGCCCGACACCCGGGACTAGTCAAGAGACCCAGTACTTC
CDR3: CASSPTPGTSQETQYF

size: NA
J: TRBJ2-4
D: NA
V: TRBV6-2/TRBV6-3
DNA: TGTGCCAGCAGTCAAGGGGGTAACATTCAGTACTTC
CDR3: CASSQGGNIQYF

size: few
J: TRBJ1-2
D: TRBD1
V: TRBV24-1
DNA: TGTGCCACCGGACAGGGGGCCAACTATGGCTACACCTTC
CDR3: CATGQGANYGYTF

size: few
J: TRBJ2-5
D: TRBD2
V: TRBV12-3/TRBV12-4
DNA: TGTGCTAGCAGCCCCTTGGCCCGGCTAGCGGGAGAAGAGACCCAGTACTTC
CDR3: CASSPLARLAGEETQYF

size: few
J: TRBJ2-2
D: NA
V: TRBV5-1
DNA: TGCGCCAGCAGCTTGGGTACGGGAAGTACGAACACCGGGGAGCTGTTTTTT
CDR3: CASSLGTGSTNTGELFF

size: few
J: TRBJ2-3
D: NA
V: TRBV6-5
DNA: TGTGCCAGCAGTAGCCGACTAGTGGGGACAGATACGCAGTATTTT
CDR3: CASSSRLVGTDTQYF

size: NA
J: TRBJ2-3
D: TRBD1
V: TRBV6-6
DNA: TGTGCCAGCAGTTACCCCGACAGGGGGGGCACAGATACGCAGTATTTT
CDR3: CASSYPDRGGTDTQYF

size: NA
J: TRBJ2-7
D: NA
V: TRBV7-2
DNA: TGTGCCAGCAGCTTAGACCCCCCCTACGAGCAGTACTTC
CDR3: CASSLDPPYEQYF